This T cell receptor beta chain was profiled in a study of T-cell reconstitution after alpha-beta-depleted transplantation in children. General observations from the study: Reportedly, only several hundred clones from non-depleted graft cells drove alpha-beta T-cell counts at about two months. Newly produced T cells mostly provided counts and TCRbeta diversity after one year, as hyperexpanded clones declined.

This clonotype has only a few counts. Antigen unknown. This sample's TCRbeta library carried unique molecular identifier barcodes. TCRdb recomputed calls from the PCR reads with MiXCR, one row per CDR3 protein. The sample includes about a million distinct CDR3 sequences, about 26% of them seen just once. Sequenced here: PBMCs, mostly from graft donor cells, sampled 360 days after TCRalphabeta/CD19-depleted stem cell transplant. This sequence was found in a boy under three years old who had a stem cell transplant for SCID, so the T cells may come from the graft donor.

Here the CDR3 reads CASNGYHPKGLNTEAFF. The CDR3 nucleotides read TGTGCCAGCAACGGTTACCATCCAAAAGGCCTGAACACTGAAGCTTTCTTT. V usage is TRBV6-1 and J usage is TRBJ1-1, with D unresolved. The V gene's germline CDR1 is MNHNS and CDR2 SASEGT. V was pared by 7 bases and J by 0 bases, with 21 bases between. The CDR3 totals 17 residues.